Each of the 17 T cell receptor beta chains below was sequenced from the same sample in a study of cytomegalovirus exposure and HLA in healthy donors. 60 Vbeta and 13 Jbeta primers were used in PCR. The method was immunoSEQ multiplex PCR; TCRdb's version includes in-frame clones alone and lacks a portion of them. Of 150,000 to 200,000 clones detected, around 76% appear once; the ten largest clones hold less than 2%. The specimen sequenced was PBMCs. Receptors were obtained from a man aged 35 to 55 in good health and CMV-seronegative.

The chain couples TRBV9 to TRBJ1-1; D unresolved. Trimming pared 2 bases from V and 7 bases from J, leaving 12 bases between. The CDR3 is 13 amino acids. CDR1 and CDR2 from the germline V gene are SGDLS and YYNGEE. CDR3 coding DNA: TGTGCCAGCAGCGTTCAGGAAACCAATGAAGCTTTCTTT. Protein sequence: CASSVQETNEAFF.

V and J are TRBV5-4 and TRBJ2-5; a weak D match, TRBD2 (7 bases). With 2 bases removed from V and 5 bases from J, the gap between germline ends came to 16 bases. Germline values: CDR1 SGHNT, CDR2 YYREEE (reference sequence). The CDR3 covers 15 residues. The CDR3 nucleotides read TGTGCCAGCAGCTTCCTAGGGGGGGACGAGGAGACCCAGTACTTC. The encoded protein is CASSFLGGDEETQYF.

The rearrangement uses TRBV9 and TRBJ2-1; 11 bases match TRBD2. Germline CDR1 SGDLS, CDR2 YYNGEE. The trim removed 3 bases at V and 0 bases at J, leaving 14 bases unmatched. The CDR3 is 20 amino acids. This CDR3 is CASSGLAGPESQSSYNEQFF. In nucleotides, the CDR3 is TGTGCCAGCAGCGGACTAGCGGGACCCGAAAGCCAAAGCTCCTACAATGAGCAGTTCTTC.

V is TRBV28 and J is TRBJ2-2; TRBD1 matches at 9 bases. Per germline, CDR1 MDHEN and CDR2 SYDVKM. Trimming took 2 bases from V and 4 from J; bases not matched to a gene: 2. The CDR3 totals 15 residues. The CDR3: CASSLGTGSTGELFF. CDR3 DNA: TGTGCCAGCAGTTTAGGGACAGGGAGCACCGGGGAGCTGTTTTTT.

This chain uses TRBV29-1 with TRBJ2-1, with 7 nucleotides matching TRBD2. In germline, CDR1 is SQVTM, CDR2 ANQGSEA. V shed 6 bases and J 1 base; nucleotides not matched to a gene: 9. The CDR3 runs 15 residues. The chain's CDR3 is CSVRLAGTSYNEQFF. The CDR3 DNA is TGCAGCGTGAGATTAGCGGGTACATCCTACAATGAGCAGTTCTTC.

This chain connects TRBV19 to TRBJ1-2; a weak D match, TRBD1 (6 bases). Germline CDR1 reads LNHDA; CDR2 reads SQIVND (reference sequence). The CDR3 spans 15 residues. Trimming stripped 6 bases from V and 2 bases from J, with 16 bases between. The CDR3: CASSELTGTNYGYTF. CDR3 bases: TGTGCCAGTAGCGAACTTACCGGGACAAACTATGGCTACACCTTC.

The chain recombines TRBV28 with TRBJ2-1; unclear D gene. The CDR3 sequence is 14 residues long. V gave up 7 bases and J gave up 7 bases, with 17 bases separating them. Germline CDR1 is MDHEN and CDR2 is SYDVKM. The CDR3 reads CASTATLKINEQFF. DNA for the CDR3: TGTGCCAGCACCGCTACCCTCAAGATAAATGAGCAGTTCTTC.

This clone was observed a handful of times. The chain is built from TRBV5-6 and TRBJ1-2, with 7 bases lining up with TRBD1. Germline V lookup: CDR1 SGHDT, CDR2 YYEEEE. The CDR3 consists of 13 residues. Trimming took 4 bases from V and 8 from J; bases not matched to a gene: 8. The CDR3 region has the DNA TGTGCCAGCAGCCGTCCCGACAGGGCCGGCTACACCTTC. It is translated as CASSRPDRAGYTF.

The rearrangement joins TRBV27 to TRBJ2-1; 8 bases fit TRBD1. V shed 6 bases, J shed 4 bases, and the junction held 5 bases outside the gene matches. This CDR3 comprises 14 residues. CDR1 is MNHEY and CDR2 is SMNVEV in the germline V gene (reference sequence). CDR3 amino acids: CASRYRGTYNEQFF. The CDR3 DNA is TGTGCCAGCAGATACAGGGGGACATACAATGAGCAGTTCTTC.

This chain joins TRBV6-6 and TRBJ2-5; D is ambiguous. The V end lost 5 bases, the J end lost 4 bases, and 17 bases lay between the germline ends. The CDR3 spans 15 residues. The V gene's germline CDR1 is MNHNY and CDR2 SVGAGI (reference sequence). The CDR3 here is CASSRQAGLSETQYF. In DNA form, the CDR3 reads TGTGCCAGCAGTCGGCAGGCCGGTTTGTCAGAGACCCAGTACTTC.

This rearrangement joins TRBV7-2 to TRBJ2-7, with 8 bases matching TRBD1. This CDR3 contains 14 residues. CDR1 SGHTA and CDR2 FQGNSA come from the germline V gene. V was clipped by 7 bases and J by 3 bases; unmatched bases: 8. The CDR3 protein is CASNQQGVVYEQYF. The CDR3 bases are TGTGCCAGCAACCAACAGGGGGTGGTCTACGAGCAGTACTTC.

The chain carries TRBV28 and TRBJ2-1; D perhaps matches TRBD2 (5 bases). The CDR3 sequence is 15 residues long. V was trimmed by 1 base and J by 7 bases, leaving 14 bases between them. Germline CDR1 is MDHEN and CDR2 is SYDVKM. The CDR3 DNA is TGTGCCAGCAGTTTATCGAGGCCGGAGGTAAATGAGCAGTTCTTC. Residues: CASSLSRPEVNEQFF.

This clone has more than one count but fewer than ten. The V and J genes are TRBV28 and TRBJ1-5; no firm D call. CDR3 length: 14 residues. V was shortened by 2 bases and J by 5 bases, with 10 bases between the two germline ends. Germline V CDR1 and CDR2: MDHEN, SYDVKM. CDR3 in DNA: TGTGCCAGCAGTTTAGGGAGGGTGGATCAGCCCCAGCATTTT. This encodes CASSLGRVDQPQHF.

The V call is TRBV28, the J call TRBJ2-7, with 12 bases identical to TRBD1. The CDR3 extends over 14 amino acids. Per germline, CDR1 MDHEN and CDR2 SYDVKM. Trimming took 11 bases from V and 1 from J; bases not matched to a gene: 6. The CDR3 DNA reads TGTGCCTCAGGGGACAGGGGGCCTTCCTACGAGCAGTACTTC. Amino acids: CASGDRGPSYEQYF. Based on the CDR3 plus reference TRBV28 and TRBJ2-7, the full variable domain is DVKVTQSSRYLVKRTGEKVFLECVQDMDHENMFWYRQDPGLGLRLIYFSYDVKMKEKGDIPEGYSVSREKKERFSLILESASTNQTSMYLCASGDRGPSYEQYFGPGTRLTVT.

The chain joins TRBV28 to TRBJ1-5, with 7 positions matching TRBD1. Germline trimming cut 4 bases from V and 0 bases from J; bases unmatched to any gene: 6. Looked up from germline, CDR1 is MDHEN and CDR2 is SYDVKM. The CDR3 length is 16 residues. CDR3 nucleotides: TGTGCCAGCAGTTCGGCAGGGGGATATAGCAATCAGCCCCAGCATTTT. Protein: CASSSAGGYSNQPQHF.

V is TRBV4-3 and J is TRBJ2-1; 9 bases agree with TRBD2. With V trimmed by 2 bases and J by 7 bases, 15 bases remained unmatched. The germline CDR1 and CDR2 sequences are LGHNA and YSLEER. The length of the CDR3 is 18 residues. Here the CDR3 reads CASSQSRTSVGLRNEQFF. In DNA form, the CDR3 reads TGCGCCAGCAGCCAAAGCCGGACTAGCGTGGGGCTGAGGAATGAGCAGTTCTTC.

J is TRBJ2-1 and V is TRBV7-3, with TRBD1 matching 9 bases. In germline, CDR1 is SGHTA, CDR2 FQGTGA. CDR3 length: 15 residues. V gave up 5 bases and J gave up 6 bases; unmatched junction bases: 8. The DNA of the CDR3 is TGTGCCAGCAGCCGGGACAGGGCAAGGAGCAATGAGCAGTTCTTC. Amino acids: CASSRDRARSNEQFF. The full variable domain, completed using reference TRBV7-3 and TRBJ2-1, is GAGVSQTPSNKVTEKGKYVELRCDPISGHTALYWYRQSLGQGPEFLIYFQGTGAADDSGLPNDRFFAVRPEGSVSTLKIQRTERGDSAVYLCASSRDRARSNEQFFGPGTRLTVL.